This TCR beta chain stems from a study of identical twins. This CDR3 is 15 amino acids long. V lost 1 base, J lost 5 bases, and 14 bases lay in between. The germline gives CDR1 MNHEY, CDR2 SMNVEV (reference sequence). The authors used template switching to add a universal primer site and gave cDNA unique molecular identifiers. TCRdb re-called the 5' RACE reads with MiXCR, one entry per CDR3 protein. The table lists 220,000 or so distinct CDR3 sequences, around 7% of them singletons. This clonotype was counted between two and nine times. Healthy Caucasians, and only they, were the donors. These data also featured in a second study, about yellow fever vaccine responses in identical twins. Turning to that study: Vaccine T cell responses of twins reportedly seemed partly convergent and partly personalized.

The chain is built from TRBV27 and TRBJ2-5, with TRBD2 as a possible D gene (6 bases). Sequences were obtained from memory (CD45RO+) T cells sorted from blood. This receptor was identified in a young woman in good health. The CDR3 reads CASSLLGGNVETQYF. CDR3 sequence (DNA): TGTGCCAGCAGTTTATTGGGGGGAAATGTTGAGACCCAGTACTTC.